Below, 31 T cell receptor beta chains from the same sample are listed, as sequenced in a study of blood T cell repertoires in COVID-19. TCRdb's table, derived via immunoSEQ multiplex PCR, lists solely in-frame clones and lacks some. The sample has nearly 90,000 clones; about three quarters are singletons. The sequenced material came from peripheral blood. Source of these receptors: a woman of 80 years or more with acute or convalescent COVID-19.

The V call is TRBV5-1, the J call TRBJ1-4; 7 bases match TRBD1. After removal of 3 bases from V and 1 base from J, the junction contained 3 bases not matched to a gene. The CDR3 is 15 amino acids. Looked up from germline, CDR1 is SGHRS and CDR2 is YFSETQ. The CDR3 sequence: CASSSQGGTNEKLFF. Here the CDR3 DNA reads TGCGCCAGCAGCTCTCAGGGGGGAACTAATGAAAAACTGTTTTTT.

This chain uses TRBV18 with TRBJ2-7; no definite D call. Trimming took off 0 bases at V and 0 bases at J, with 9 bases between the two ends. The CDR3 is 15 amino acids. Germline V CDR1 and CDR2: KGHSH, LQKENI. CDR3 in amino acids: CASSPPSRSSYEQYF. In nucleotides, the CDR3 is TGTGCCAGCTCACCACCGAGCCGGAGCTCCTACGAGCAGTACTTC.

V usage is TRBV19 and J usage is TRBJ2-7; 8 bases align to TRBD1. V was pared by 5 bases and J by 8 bases, with 14 bases of the junction left unmatched. Germline V CDR1 and CDR2: LNHDA, SQIVND (reference sequence). CDR3 length: 15 residues. The CDR3 here is CASSQKPGQEAKQYF. The CDR3 DNA is TGTGCCAGTAGTCAAAAGCCGGGACAGGAGGCTAAGCAGTACTTC.

The V and J genes are TRBV13 and TRBJ2-7; no definite D call. The CDR3 extends over 12 amino acids. Germline-derived CDR1 and CDR2 are PRHDT and FYEKMQ (reference sequence). V lost 3 bases to trimming and J lost 0 bases, with 3 bases between them. The DNA of the CDR3 is TGTGCCAGCAGCTTCCGCTCCTACGAGCAGTACTTC. Its protein product is CASSFRSYEQYF.

The V gene is TRBV10-3, the J gene TRBJ2-7; 8 nucleotides align to TRBD1. Germline-derived CDR1 and CDR2 are ENHRY and SYGVKD. The CDR3 is 14 residues long. Unmatched junction bases numbered 6, after V lost 7 bases and J lost 1 base. The CDR3, as DNA: TGTGCCATCAAAGGGACAGGAATTTCCTACGAGCAGTACTTC. It is translated as CAIKGTGISYEQYF.

J is TRBJ2-1 and V is TRBV18, with TRBD2 matching over 9 bases. The CDR3 has 15 amino acids. The trim removed 1 base at V and 8 bases at J, leaving 6 bases unmatched. The germline V gene has CDR1 KGHSH and CDR2 LQKENI. The CDR3 DNA reads TGTGCCAGCTCACCACAGTCGGGCGGGGGGGATGAGCAGTTCTTC. As protein: CASSPQSGGGDEQFF.

The chain uses TRBV18 and TRBJ2-3, with TRBD1 as a possible D gene (6 bases). The germline V gene encodes CDR1 KGHSH and CDR2 LQKENI. Trimming took 3 bases from V and 0 from J, leaving 13 bases between them. The CDR3 spans 16 residues. CDR3 loop: CASSPAGTRSTDTQYF. Here the CDR3 DNA reads TGTGCCAGCTCACCTGCCGGGACACGTAGCACAGATACGCAGTATTTT.

The genes are TRBV15 and TRBJ1-3; 7 bases agree with TRBD1. The CDR3 is made up of 14 amino acids. V shed 5 bases, J shed 4 bases, and the junction held 5 bases outside the gene matches. Germline CDR1 and CDR2: LNHNV and YYDKDF (reference sequence). CDR3 protein: CATSPTGFGNTIYF. CDR3 bases: TGTGCCACCAGCCCGACAGGGTTCGGAAACACCATATATTTT.

The chain joins TRBV3-1 (or the pseudogene TRBV3-2) to TRBJ2-1, with D possibly TRBD2 on 6 matching bases. CDR1 and CDR2 (germline): LGHDT, YNNKEL (reference sequence). CDR3 length equals 12 residues. The V and J ends lost 7 bases and 6 bases respectively, with 10 bases between them. In DNA, the CDR3 is TGTGCCAGCAAAGGGAGGCTCAATGAGCAGTTCTTC. Residues: CASKGRLNEQFF.

This clone has just a few counts. The gene calls are TRBV4-3 and TRBJ2-1, with D possibly matching TRBD1 (6 bases). Trimming cost V 2 bases and J 8 bases, with 13 bases left between them. Germline V gene data show CDR1 as LGHNA and CDR2 as YSLEER. This CDR3 comprises 14 residues. CDR3 sequence (DNA): TGCGCCAGCAGCCAAAGGTACAGGGCAGATGAGCAGTTCTTC. Amino acid sequence: CASSQRYRADEQFF.

The V gene is TRBV2, the J gene TRBJ1-6, with D tentatively TRBD1 (6 bases). The V end was cut by 7 bases, the J end by 5 bases, with 9 bases between. There are 13 residues in the CDR3. Germline V gene data show CDR1 as SNHLY and CDR2 as FYNNEI. The CDR3 DNA reads TGTGCCAGCATGGCAGGGGATAATTCACCCCTCCACTTT. This encodes CASMAGDNSPLHF.

The CDR3 here is CASSLESSYNEQFF. For the CDR3, the DNA is TGTGCCAGCAGTTTGGAGAGCTCCTACAATGAGCAGTTCTTC. The rearrangement joins TRBV27 to TRBJ2-1; D ambiguous. V was trimmed by 3 bases and J by 0 bases, leaving 6 bases between them. Germline V gives CDR1 MNHEY, CDR2 SMNVEV (reference sequence). The CDR3 is 14 residues long.

The chain combines TRBV7-2 with TRBJ1-3, with a weak D call TRBD1 (5 bases). Trimming took off 3 bases at V and 3 bases at J, with 15 bases between the two ends. Germline V gives CDR1 SGHTA, CDR2 FQGNSA. CDR3 length: 16 amino acids. CDR3 bases: TGTGCCAGCAGCTTCGCCGCCGGGGGTCTTGGAAACACCATATATTTT. Translated: CASSFAAGGLGNTIYF.

The rearrangement links TRBV30 to TRBJ1-1; no definite D call. In germline, CDR1 is GTSNPN, CDR2 SVGIG (reference sequence). This CDR3 contains 13 residues. The V end was cut by 1 base, the J end by 0 bases, with 6 bases between. CDR3 nucleotides: TGTGCCTGGAGTGATTTAGTGAACACTGAAGCTTTCTTT. This gives the protein CAWSDLVNTEAFF.

V usage is TRBV11-3 and J usage is TRBJ2-1, with 7 bases that match TRBD2. The CDR3 spans 17 residues. From germline, CDR1 is SGHNT and CDR2 YENEEA. The junction had 18 bases not matched to a gene; V was cut back by 4 bases and J by 9 bases. The CDR3, as DNA: TGTGCCAGCAGCTCGGGGGAGGGGCGGGGACGTCCGGGTGAGCAGTTCTTC. Translated: CASSSGEGRGRPGEQFF.

DNA of the CDR3: TGTGCCAGCAGCACGACAGTGTATAATTCACCCCTCCACTTT. Residues: CASSTTVYNSPLHF. The J gene is TRBJ1-6, the V gene TRBV7-3, with D perhaps TRBD1 (5 bases). Per the germline V gene, CDR1 is SGHTA and CDR2 is FQGTGA. The CDR3 contains 14 residues. V was clipped by 5 bases and J by 4 bases, with 9 bases between them.

In its sample, this clone ranks as medium-sized. The chain recombines TRBV5-4 with TRBJ2-7, with no clear D. Germline CDR1 SGHNT, CDR2 YYREEE (reference sequence). The ends were cut back, 1 base at V and 5 bases at J, with 13 bases in the middle. This CDR3 has 14 amino acids. The CDR3, as DNA: TGTGCCAGCAGCTTGTCCGATCGCCGGGACGAGCAGTACTTC. This sequence encodes CASSLSDRRDEQYF.

The chain links TRBV24-1 to TRBJ2-2; D perhaps matches TRBD2 (5 bases). Trimming took 0 bases from V and 3 from J, leaving 7 bases between them. In germline, CDR1 is KGHDR, CDR2 SFDVKD. This CDR3 region has 15 residues. In DNA form, the CDR3 reads TGTGCCACCAGTGATTTGTCGCGGGACACCGGGGAGCTGTTTTTT. Translation gives CATSDLSRDTGELFF.

The V and J genes are TRBV5-4 and TRBJ1-5; D gene unclear. This CDR3 spans 14 amino acids. Germline-derived CDR1 and CDR2 are SGHNT and YYREEE (reference sequence). The DNA of the CDR3 is TGTCCCCGAACCTTGTCCCGGGATCATCAGCCCCAGCATTTT. It codes for CPRTLSRDHQPQHF.

V and J are TRBV25-1 and TRBJ2-5, with a tentative D call TRBD1 (6 bases). The CDR3 spans 15 residues. Trimming stripped 8 bases from V and 1 base from J, with 17 bases between. From germline, CDR1 is MGHDK and CDR2 SYGVNS. CDR3 in amino acids: CASSPGQTTQETQYF. Here the CDR3 DNA reads TGTGCCAGCTCCCCCGGACAGACGACCCAAGAGACCCAGTACTTC.

The V call is TRBV5-1, the J call TRBJ2-3, with TRBD1 identical over 7 bases. Germline V gene lookup returns CDR1 SGHRS and CDR2 YFSETQ. CDR3 length: 14 amino acids. After removal of 2 bases from V and 1 base from J, the junction contained 1 base not matched to a gene. The CDR3 loop reads CASSFGQGTDTQYF. CDR3 sequence (DNA): TGCGCCAGCAGCTTTGGACAGGGCACAGATACGCAGTATTTT.

This clone has only a few counts. The rearrangement joins TRBV27 to TRBJ1-1, with 9 nucleotides matching TRBD1. V was clipped by 6 bases and J by 4 bases; unmatched bases: 12. Per germline, CDR1 MNHEY and CDR2 SMNVEV (reference sequence). This CDR3 spans 16 amino acids. CDR3 sequence (DNA): TGTGCCAGCAGATTCTCCACCGGGACAGGGTCCACTGAAGCTTTCTTT. Translation gives CASRFSTGTGSTEAFF.

The chain links TRBV2 to TRBJ2-3, with 10 bases fitting TRBD2. Germline-derived CDR1 and CDR2 are SNHLY and FYNNEI. This CDR3 has 14 amino acids. This chain's CDR3 is CAKEAGGQTDTQYF. CDR3 DNA sequence: TGTGCGAAAGAAGCGGGGGGGCAGACAGATACGCAGTATTTT.

CDR3 nucleotide sequence: TGTGCCAGCAGCTCCTTAGGGAGGGGGATCTACGAGCAGTACTTC. It translates to CASSSLGRGIYEQYF. The V call is TRBV7-2, the J call TRBJ2-7, with D possibly being TRBD2 (7 bases). The germline V gene has CDR1 SGHTA and CDR2 FQGNSA. V shed 4 bases and J shed 3 bases, with 16 bases lying between them. The CDR3 is made up of 15 amino acids.

The chain carries TRBV5-1 and TRBJ2-5; D possibly corresponds to TRBD2 (6 bases). CDR1 is SGHRS, CDR2 YFSETQ, per germline. The CDR3 is 14 amino acids. The V gene lost 3 bases and the J gene lost 4 bases, with 13 bases spanning the gap. This chain's CDR3 is CASSWGEFGETQYF. In DNA form, the CDR3 reads TGCGCCAGCAGCTGGGGGGAATTCGGAGAGACCCAGTACTTC. The full variable domain, completed using reference TRBV5-1 and TRBJ2-5, is KAGVTQTPRYLIKTRGQQVTLSCSPISGHRSVSWYQQTPGQGLQFLFEYFSETQRNKGNFPGRFSGRQFSNSRSEMNVSTLELGDSALYLCASSWGEFGETQYFGPGTRLLVL.

V gene TRBV7-3 combines with J gene TRBJ1-1, with D uncertain. The ends were cut back, 5 bases at V and 0 bases at J, with 16 bases in the middle. The CDR3 runs to 16 residues. CDR1 is SGHTA and CDR2 is FQGTGA in the germline V gene. The CDR3 loop reads CASSPSGGQMNTEAFF. The CDR3 nucleotides are TGTGCCAGCAGCCCCTCGGGAGGTCAGATGAACACTGAAGCTTTCTTT.

This chain uses TRBV15 with TRBJ1-2; 8 bases match TRBD1. V was clipped by 0 bases and J by 8 bases; unmatched bases: 5. The CDR3 length is 14 residues. Germline CDR1 LNHNV, CDR2 YYDKDF (reference sequence). The DNA for the CDR3 is TGTGCCACCAGCAGAGATGGACAGGGCAGGGGCTACACCTTC. As protein: CATSRDGQGRGYTF.

The chain recombines TRBV7-3 with TRBJ2-1, with D possibly TRBD2 on 7 matching bases. Looked up from germline, CDR1 is SGHTA and CDR2 is FQGTGA. Trimming removed 5 bases at V and 4 bases at J, with 15 bases between. The CDR3 has 15 residues. The DNA for the CDR3 is TGTGCCAGCAGCGAACAAGGGGGGGAATACAATGAGCAGTTCTTC. This encodes CASSEQGGEYNEQFF.

The V and J genes are TRBV5-8 and TRBJ2-1; weak D call: TRBD2 (6 bases). The V gene's germline CDR1 is SGHTS and CDR2 YDEGEE. Trimming cost V 2 bases and J 9 bases, with 18 bases left between them. The CDR3 totals 15 residues. The CDR3 reads CASSFRDFIVGEQFF. The CDR3 coding sequence is TGTGCCAGCAGCTTCCGGGACTTCATAGTGGGTGAGCAGTTCTTC.

V and J are TRBV20-1 and TRBJ1-1; 7 nucleotides match TRBD1. Germline CDR1 DFQATT, CDR2 SNEGSKA (reference sequence). This CDR3 comprises 11 residues. The V segment lost 7 bases and the J segment 9 bases; nucleotides outside the gene matches: 8. The CDR3 spells CSVSDREKAFF. CDR3 in DNA: TGCAGTGTATCCGACAGGGAAAAAGCTTTCTTT.

This clone was detected many times. V gene TRBV5-1 combines with J gene TRBJ1-1; 9 bases agree with TRBD1. This CDR3 comprises 14 residues. Germline CDR1 and CDR2: SGHRS and YFSETQ. V trimming: 0 bases; J trimming: 5 bases; junction bases outside the gene matches: 2. CDR3 sequence reads: CASSLDRGQTEAFF. CDR3 in DNA: TGCGCCAGCAGCTTGGACAGGGGGCAGACTGAAGCTTTCTTT. Variable domain in full (rest from reference TRBV5-1 and TRBJ1-1): KAGVTQTPRYLIKTRGQQVTLSCSPISGHRSVSWYQQTPGQGLQFLFEYFSETQRNKGNFPGRFSGRQFSNSRSEMNVSTLELGDSALYLCASSLDRGQTEAFFGQGTRLTVV.